This TCR beta chain was found in a study of blood T cells in healthy people across ages. Next came a second PCR, run for roughly 6 to 11 cycles, which used a sample-barcoded 5' primer along with a J-beta primer mix. TCRdb reprocessed the 5' RACE reads via MiXCR and lists one record per CDR3 protein. This sample has hundreds of thousands of distinct CDR3 sequences, with about 36% found just once. Notes on this clonotype: The antigen is not known.

Study-wide results and caveats: Long-lived donors exceeded aged donors in naive CD4+ cells and diversity.

The sequenced sample was blood. The origin of this receptor is a man younger than 35 in good health.

This chain's CDR3 is CASSLDAEAFF. The CDR3 nucleotides read TGCGCCAGCAGCTTGGACGCTGAAGCTTTCTTT. The chain is built from TRBV5-1 and TRBJ1-1; D not certain. Trimming removed 0 bases at V and 6 bases at J, with 3 bases between. Germline CDR1 SGHRS, CDR2 YFSETQ. The CDR3 loop spans 11 amino acids.